This entry describes one T cell receptor (beta chain). Between the trimmed V and J ends, which lost 3 bases and 7 bases, there was a span of 12 bases. The CDR3 contains 13 residues. Germline V lookup: CDR1 SEHNR, CDR2 FQNEAQ (reference sequence). These data belong to a study of T cells after somatic rescue of genetic block. Only in-frame clones appear in the TCRdb table, and some are missing; sequencing was by immunoSEQ multiplex PCR. Altogether over 14,000 clones are present, 60% to 80% being singletons, with the ten largest covering around 14%. The TCR sequence derives from a boy between 10 and 17 years old. The specimen sequenced was peripheral blood mononuclear cells (PBMCs). V is TRBV7-9 and J is TRBJ1-1, with D perhaps matching TRBD1 (5 bases). The CDR3 spells CASSFQGSNEAFF. The CDR3 DNA follows: TGTGCCAGCAGCTTTCAGGGATCCAATGAAGCTTTCTTT.